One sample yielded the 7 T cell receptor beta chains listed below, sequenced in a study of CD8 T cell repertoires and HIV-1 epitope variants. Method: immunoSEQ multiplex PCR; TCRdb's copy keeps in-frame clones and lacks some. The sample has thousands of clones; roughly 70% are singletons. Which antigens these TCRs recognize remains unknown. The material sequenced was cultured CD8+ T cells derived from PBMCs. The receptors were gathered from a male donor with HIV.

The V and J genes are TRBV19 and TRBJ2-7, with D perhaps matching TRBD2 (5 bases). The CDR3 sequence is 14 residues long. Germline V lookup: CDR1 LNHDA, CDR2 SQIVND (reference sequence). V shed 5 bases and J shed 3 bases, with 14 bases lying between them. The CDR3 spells CASSPGRDNYEQYF. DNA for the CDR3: TGTGCCAGTAGTCCAGGACGGGATAACTACGAGCAGTACTTC.

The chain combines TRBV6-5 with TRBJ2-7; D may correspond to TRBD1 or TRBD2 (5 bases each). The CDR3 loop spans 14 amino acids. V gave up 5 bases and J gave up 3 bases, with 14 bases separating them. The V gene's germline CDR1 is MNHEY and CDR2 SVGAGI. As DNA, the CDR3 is TGTGCCAGCAGTGTAGGGGCGGGTTTCTACGAGCAGTACTTC. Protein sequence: CASSVGAGFYEQYF.

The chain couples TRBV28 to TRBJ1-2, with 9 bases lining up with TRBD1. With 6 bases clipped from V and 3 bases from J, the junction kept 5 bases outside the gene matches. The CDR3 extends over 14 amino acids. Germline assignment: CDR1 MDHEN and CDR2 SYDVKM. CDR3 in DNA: TGTGCCAGCAGCCGACAGGGGGACTACTATGGCTACACCTTC. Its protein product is CASSRQGDYYGYTF.

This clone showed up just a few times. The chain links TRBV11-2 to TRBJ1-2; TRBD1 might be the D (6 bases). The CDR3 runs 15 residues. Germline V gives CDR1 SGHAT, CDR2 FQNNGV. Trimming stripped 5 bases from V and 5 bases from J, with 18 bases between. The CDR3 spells CASSPPGVQTYGYTF. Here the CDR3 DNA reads TGTGCCAGCAGCCCTCCAGGGGTTCAAACTTATGGCTACACCTTC.

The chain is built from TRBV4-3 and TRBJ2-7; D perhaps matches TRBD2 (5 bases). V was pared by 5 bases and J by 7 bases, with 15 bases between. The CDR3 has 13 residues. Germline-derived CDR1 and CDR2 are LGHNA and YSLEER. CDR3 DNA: TGCGCCAGCAGCACCGTGGGTGGCGGGGAGCAGTACTTC. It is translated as CASSTVGGGEQYF.

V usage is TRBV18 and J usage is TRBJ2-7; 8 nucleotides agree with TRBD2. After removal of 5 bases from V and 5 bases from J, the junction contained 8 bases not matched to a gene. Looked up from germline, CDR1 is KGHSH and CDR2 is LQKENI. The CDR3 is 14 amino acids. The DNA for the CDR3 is TGTGCCAGCTCAGCATCCGGGGGGGAAAACGAGCAGTACTTC. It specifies CASSASGGENEQYF.

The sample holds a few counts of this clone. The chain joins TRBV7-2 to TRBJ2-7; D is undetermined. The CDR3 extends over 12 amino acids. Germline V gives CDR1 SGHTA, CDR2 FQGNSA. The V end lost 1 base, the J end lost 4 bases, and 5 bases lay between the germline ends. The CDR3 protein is CASSLDDYEQYF. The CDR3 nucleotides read TGTGCCAGCAGCTTAGACGATTACGAGCAGTACTTC.